This passage covers 24 T cell receptor beta chains from one sample sequenced in a study of shared clonotypes between healthy human individuals. Here immunoSEQ multiplex PCR was the method, and the copy in TCRdb shows in-frame clones only, minus some. This table has some 2,000,000 clones, about 95% appearing once. Naive CD8 cells comprised CD45RO-negative, CCR7-positively selected cells, excluding terminally differentiated effector memory CD45RA+ cells. Sequenced: naive CD8+ T cells sorted from blood. Every receptor here comes from a man between 18 and 35 years old in good health.

The J gene is TRBJ2-4, the V gene TRBV2; D may be TRBD2 (5 bases). This CDR3 region has 16 residues. Trimming took off 3 bases at V and 6 bases at J, with 18 bases between the two ends. Germline V gene sequence: CDR1 SNHLY, CDR2 FYNNEI. CDR3 in DNA: TGTGCCAGCAGTGATGAGGGTGGAGCCAAGGGAAACATTCAGTACTTC. Translating it yields CASSDEGGAKGNIQYF.

The CDR3 sequence is CASSDRGGWDEQFF. The DNA for the CDR3 is TGTGCCAGCAGTGATAGGGGGGGCTGGGATGAGCAGTTCTTC. V gene TRBV2 combines with J gene TRBJ2-1; D is perhaps TRBD2 (7 bases). Per germline, CDR1 SNHLY and CDR2 FYNNEI. Trimming stripped 3 bases from V and 8 bases from J, with 14 bases between. This CDR3 spans 14 amino acids.

The V gene is TRBV28, the J gene TRBJ1-3, with D maybe TRBD1 (6 bases). The V gene lost 2 bases and the J gene lost 0 bases, with 11 bases spanning the gap. Germline-derived CDR1 and CDR2 are MDHEN and SYDVKM. The CDR3 is made up of 16 amino acids. The CDR3 loop reads CASSLGGAISGNTIYF. The CDR3 region has the DNA TGTGCCAGCAGTTTAGGGGGGGCCATCTCTGGAAACACCATATATTTT.

The genes are TRBV27 and TRBJ2-7; 7 bases agree with TRBD1. From germline, CDR1 is MNHEY and CDR2 SMNVEV (reference sequence). With 8 bases clipped from V and 7 bases from J, the junction kept 17 bases outside the gene matches. This CDR3 contains 15 residues. CDR3 nucleotides: TGTGCCAGCTGCCTCGGGGCCCACGGGACAGCGGAGCAGTACTTC. Protein sequence: CASCLGAHGTAEQYF.

Notes on this clone: Other DNA sequences of this sample code for an identical CDR3. The chain combines TRBV5-1 with TRBJ2-7, with 7 bases identical to TRBD1. Germline assignment: CDR1 SGHRS and CDR2 YFSETQ. V was clipped by 0 bases and J by 3 bases; unmatched bases: 3. The CDR3 loop spans 14 amino acids. The DNA of the CDR3 is TGCGCCAGCAGCTTGGGGACAGGTTACTACGAGCAGTACTTC. Residues: CASSLGTGYYEQYF.

The rearrangement links TRBV30 to TRBJ1-1; D unclear. The CDR3 totals 12 residues. Trimming cost V 1 base and J 6 bases, with 9 bases left between them. The germline V gene encodes CDR1 GTSNPN and CDR2 SVGIG (reference sequence). The CDR3 DNA follows: TGTGCCTGGAGTGGGATGGTTCCTGAAGCTTTCTTT. This codes for CAWSGMVPEAFF.

The CDR3 sequence is CASSASGTGGSYEQYF. In DNA form, the CDR3 reads TGTGCCAGTAGTGCGTCCGGGACCGGGGGCTCCTACGAGCAGTACTTC. The rearrangement joins TRBV19 to TRBJ2-7; maybe TRBD2 (6 bases). V lost 5 bases and J lost 0, with 17 bases in between. The CDR3 runs to 16 residues. Germline assignment: CDR1 LNHDA and CDR2 SQIVND (reference sequence). Looking up the rest from reference TRBV19 and TRBJ2-7 gives the full variable domain: DGGITQSPKYLFRKEGQNVTLSCEQNLNHDAMYWYRQDPGQGLRLIYYSQIVNDFQKGDIAEGYSVSREKKESFPLTVTSAQKNPTAFYLCASSASGTGGSYEQYFGPGTRLTVT.

Points on this clone: Other nucleotide sequences in the sample specify the same CDR3. The chain carries TRBV4-1 and TRBJ2-1; D is uncertain. The CDR3 runs 14 residues. The V gene's germline CDR1 is MGHRA and CDR2 YSYEKL. Trimming took off 0 bases at V and 1 base at J, with 4 bases between the two ends. The CDR3 region has the DNA TGCGCCAGCAGCCAAGATCCGTCCTACAATGAGCAGTTCTTC. Translation: CASSQDPSYNEQFF.

The V gene is TRBV27, the J gene TRBJ2-7; 8 positions agree with TRBD1. This CDR3 spans 15 amino acids. Germline V gene lookup returns CDR1 MNHEY and CDR2 SMNVEV (reference sequence). The J segment lost 2 bases and the V segment lost 6 bases, leaving 9 bases of the junction unmatched. CDR3 nucleotides: TGTGCCAGCAGCCCCCCGGGACAGGTGACCTACGAGCAGTACTTC. Its protein is CASSPPGQVTYEQYF.

The rearrangement uses TRBV5-6 and TRBJ2-3, with D unclear. The CDR3 is 13 amino acids. Germline lookup yields CDR1 SGHDT and CDR2 YYEEEE. V lost 5 bases, J lost 0 bases, and 7 bases lay in between. CDR3 nucleotide sequence: TGTGCCAGCAGGGTGGAGAGCACAGATACGCAGTATTTT. Residues: CASRVESTDTQYF.

This clone was seen a handful of times. The rearrangement uses TRBV15 and TRBJ1-5; D is unclear. Germline CDR1 and CDR2: LNHNV and YYDKDF (reference sequence). The CDR3 consists of 14 residues. The germline V and J ends were trimmed by 0 bases and 5 bases, with 8 bases remaining between them. CDR3 region: CATSRDWGDQPQHF. The CDR3 region has the DNA TGTGCCACCAGCAGAGACTGGGGTGATCAGCCCCAGCATTTT.

The V call is TRBV4-3, the J call TRBJ2-1; D is undetermined. Trimming left V 0 bases short and J 0 bases short, with 9 bases between. The CDR3 runs 16 residues. Germline V gene data show CDR1 as LGHNA and CDR2 as YSLEER. CDR3 bases: TGCGCCAGCAGCCAAGATCGAACTGCCTCCTACAATGAGCAGTTCTTC. Translation: CASSQDRTASYNEQFF.

V gene TRBV7-8 combines with J gene TRBJ2-5; D is possibly TRBD2 (5 bases). Germline CDR1 and CDR2: SGHVS and FQNEAQ. The CDR3 length is 15 residues. V was clipped by 6 bases and J by 2 bases, with 16 bases between them. CDR3 DNA sequence: TGTGCCAGCAGTTCCTTCAGCGGCCTACAAGAGACCCAGTACTTC. This translates into CASSSFSGLQETQYF.

A remark on this clone: At the DNA level, this CDR3 is encoded by other sequences in the same sample as well. This chain connects TRBV6-1 to TRBJ2-5, with D unresolved. Germline V gene sequence: CDR1 MNHNS, CDR2 SASEGT. The CDR3 sequence is 13 residues long. Trimming pared 1 base from V and 9 bases from J, leaving 12 bases between. The CDR3 DNA is TGTGCCAGCAGTGAAGGGGGTAGGTCGCCCCAGTACTTC. Its translation: CASSEGGRSPQYF.

The chain combines TRBV27 with TRBJ1-1; 7 bases are a match to TRBD1. The CDR3 totals 16 residues. V shed 5 bases, J shed 1 base, and the junction held 10 bases outside the gene matches. Germline V gene lookup returns CDR1 MNHEY and CDR2 SMNVEV (reference sequence). The CDR3 bases are TGTGCCAGCAGTAACTGGGACAGCCGCCGGAACACTGAAGCTTTCTTT. Amino acids: CASSNWDSRRNTEAFF.

The chain recombines TRBV5-4 with TRBJ1-2, with D maybe TRBD1 (5 bases). CDR3 length: 13 residues. Looked up from germline, CDR1 is SGHNT and CDR2 is YYREEE (reference sequence). V lost 2 bases, J lost 4 bases, and 9 bases lay in between. DNA for the CDR3: TGTGCCAGCAGCTTTCTGGACATCTATGGCTACACCTTC. As protein: CASSFLDIYGYTF.

V gene TRBV18 combines with J gene TRBJ2-2; no clear D gene. There are 15 residues in the CDR3. The germline V gene encodes CDR1 KGHSH and CDR2 LQKENI. V was shortened by 3 bases and J by 3 bases, with 11 bases between the two germline ends. The CDR3 spells CASSPTGFDTGELFF. CDR3 coding DNA: TGTGCCAGCTCACCGACCGGGTTTGACACCGGGGAGCTGTTTTTT.

The chain links TRBV5-6 to TRBJ2-2; TRBD1 might be the D (6 bases). Trimming removed 0 bases from V and 0 bases from J, with 9 bases in between. The germline gives CDR1 SGHDT, CDR2 YYEEEE. The CDR3 spans 16 residues. CDR3 nucleotide sequence: TGTGCCAGCAGCTTGGGCAGGACAGCGAACACCGGGGAGCTGTTTTTT. As protein: CASSLGRTANTGELFF.

This clone appeared once. J is TRBJ1-3 and V is TRBV4-1; perhaps TRBD1 as D (6 bases). The V gene's germline CDR1 is MGHRA and CDR2 YSYEKL. Trimming removed 3 bases from V and 4 bases from J, with 13 bases in between. This CDR3 is built from 15 residues. The CDR3 bases are TGCGCCAGCAGCCACCGACAGGAGACAGGAAACACCATATATTTT. As protein: CASSHRQETGNTIYF.

V gene TRBV6-1 combines with J gene TRBJ2-1; 7 bases map to TRBD2. This CDR3 comprises 13 residues. Germline CDR1 is MNHNS and CDR2 is SASEGT. Germline trimming cut 4 bases from V and 10 bases from J; bases unmatched to any gene: 7. The CDR3 reads CASSAAGLWEQFF. The DNA of the CDR3 is TGTGCCAGCAGTGCAGCGGGACTGTGGGAGCAGTTCTTC.

Comment on this clone: Other DNA variants within this sample encode the same CDR3. The chain combines TRBV27 with TRBJ2-7; D is unresolved. Trimming pared 3 bases from V and 0 bases from J, leaving 6 bases between. This CDR3 is built from 13 residues. Germline CDR1 reads MNHEY; CDR2 reads SMNVEV (reference sequence). Here the CDR3 reads CASSLGHSYEQYF. DNA of the CDR3: TGTGCCAGCAGTTTGGGCCACTCCTACGAGCAGTACTTC.

The chain links TRBV2 to TRBJ1-4; no clear D gene. Trimming shortened V by 2 bases and J by 0 bases, and 10 bases separated the two germline ends. Germline CDR1 SNHLY, CDR2 FYNNEI. The CDR3 contains 16 residues. The CDR3 DNA sequence: TGTGCCAGCAGTGAATACCCGAAAGCAACTAATGAAAAACTGTTTTTT. Its translation is CASSEYPKATNEKLFF.

DNA of the CDR3: TGTGCCAGCAGGGGGCCAGGGGAGGACTACGAGCAGTACTTC. It translates to CASRGPGEDYEQYF. The rearrangement uses TRBV25-1 and TRBJ2-5; D assignment may be TRBD1 or TRBD2 (6 bases each). The J call may be mistaken, given a closer DNA end match to TRBJ2-7. The CDR3 has 14 residues. Germline CDR1 is MGHDK and CDR2 is SYGVNS.

As to this clone: The sample contains more than one DNA sequence encoding this CDR3. CDR3 DNA: TGTGCCAGCAGGACAGGGTCTGGGGCCAACGTCCTGACTTTC. It encodes CASRTGSGANVLTF. This chain uses TRBV27 with TRBJ2-6; 7 nucleotides align to TRBD1. Trimming took 6 bases from V and 1 from J; bases not matched to a gene: 0. The CDR3 loop spans 14 amino acids. From germline, CDR1 is MNHEY and CDR2 SMNVEV (reference sequence).